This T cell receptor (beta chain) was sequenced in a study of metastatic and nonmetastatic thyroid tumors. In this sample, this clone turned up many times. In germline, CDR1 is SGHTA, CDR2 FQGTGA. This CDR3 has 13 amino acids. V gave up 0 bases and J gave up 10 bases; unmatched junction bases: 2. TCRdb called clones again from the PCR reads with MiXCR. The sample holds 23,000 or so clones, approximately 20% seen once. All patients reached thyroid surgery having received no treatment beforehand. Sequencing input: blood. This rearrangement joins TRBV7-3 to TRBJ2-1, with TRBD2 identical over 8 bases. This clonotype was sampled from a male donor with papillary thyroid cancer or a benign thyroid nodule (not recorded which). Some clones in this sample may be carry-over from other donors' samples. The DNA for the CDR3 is TGTGCCAGCAGCTTAACTAGCGGGGAGGAGCAGTTCTTC. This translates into CASSLTSGEEQFF.